These T cell receptor beta chains were read from a single sample in a study of cytomegalovirus exposure and HLA in healthy donors. Sequencing was performed with immunoSEQ multiplex PCR; in TCRdb, only in-frame clones are kept and a portion is missing. The table has more than 100,000 clones, over 60% seen once; the top ten hold roughly 0.9%. Specimen: PBMCs. These receptors were obtained from a woman in her sixties or seventies in good health and CMV-seronegative. Each CDR3 is given with its conserved first and last residue. The D gene is left open where the match is weak. Some rows mark clone size as missing; the rest say once, few, many or name a class of expanded clone.

J gene | V gene | clone size | D gene | CDR3 protein | CDR3 DNA
TRBJ2-2 | TRBV10-2 | NA | NA | CASSFAGFNTGELFF | TGCGCCAGCAGCTTTGCGGGGTTTAACACCGGGGAGCTGTTTTTT
TRBJ1-1 | TRBV7-9 | NA | TRBD1 | CASSPSEGARTEAFF | TGTGCCAGCAGCCCGAGTGAGGGGGCTCGCACTGAAGCTTTCTTT
TRBJ2-3 | TRBV7-6 | NA | TRBD2 | CASSLVLAGGPGDTQYF | TGTGCCAGCAGCTTAGTACTAGCGGGAGGGCCAGGAGATACGCAGTATTTT
TRBJ2-3 | TRBV6-4 | few | TRBD2 | CASSDSRGGSTDTQYF | TGTGCCAGCAGTGACTCAAGGGGAGGGAGCACAGATACGCAGTATTTT
TRBJ1-1 | TRBV5-6 | NA | NA | CASSFRFQVNTEAFF | TGTGCCAGCAGCTTCAGATTCCAGGTGAACACTGAAGCTTTCTTT
TRBJ1-2 | TRBV5-1 | NA | NA | CASRTGEGRGYTF | TGCGCCAGCAGAACCGGGGAAGGAAGAGGCTACACCTTC
TRBJ2-5 | TRBV14 | NA | NA | CASSQWQGQETQYF | TGTGCCAGCAGCCAATGGCAGGGGCAAGAGACCCAGTACTTC
TRBJ2-7 | TRBV7-8 | once | NA | CASSLVQDSSYEQYF | TGTGCCAGCAGCTTAGTCCAGGACAGCTCCTACGAGCAGTACTTC
TRBJ2-4 | TRBV21-1 | NA | NA | CASSKVLGEIAKNIQYF | TGTGCCAGCAGCAAAGTTTTGGGAGAAATAGCCAAAAACATTCAGTACTTC
TRBJ2-7 | TRBV9 | once | TRBD2 | CASSLTSGGSYEQYF | TGTGCCAGCAGCTTAACTAGCGGGGGGTCCTACGAGCAGTACTTC
TRBJ1-2 | TRBV7-2 | once | NA | CASSLDSIQNGYTF | TGTGCCAGCAGCTTAGACAGTATCCAAAATGGCTACACCTTC
TRBJ2-1 | TRBV30 | once | TRBD2 | CAWSETSGGAYNEQFF | TGTGCCTGGAGTGAGACTAGCGGGGGGGCTTACAATGAGCAGTTCTTC
TRBJ1-5 | TRBV28 | NA | TRBD1 | CASSLPLFTGTGFNQPQHF | TGTGCCAGCAGTTTACCTCTTTTTACGGGGACAGGGTTCAATCAGCCCCAGCATTTT
TRBJ2-3 | TRBV5-1 | NA | TRBD2 | CASSLGTTRDTQYF | TGCGCCAGCAGCCTAGGGACTACCAGAGATACGCAGTATTTT
TRBJ2-1 | TRBV15 | NA | TRBD2 | CATSRGGTRGYEQFF | TGTGCCACCAGCAGAGGTGGGACTAGGGGCTATGAGCAGTTCTTC
TRBJ2-1 | TRBV6-5 | NA | NA | CASRTSGSVRNEQFF | TGTGCCAGCAGAACGTCAGGGTCCGTTAGGAATGAGCAGTTCTTC
TRBJ2-2 | TRBV7-3 | NA | NA | CASSLEGAGELFF | TGTGCCAGCAGCTTAGAGGGTGCCGGGGAGCTGTTTTTT
TRBJ2-1 | TRBV5-1 | NA | TRBD2 | CASSWTSGRAGEQFF | TGCGCCAGCAGCTGGACTAGCGGGAGAGCGGGTGAGCAGTTCTTC
TRBJ1-3 | TRBV5-1 | NA | NA | CASSLVGGGSSGNTIYF | TGCGCCAGCAGCTTGGTTGGCGGGGGGAGCTCTGGAAACACCATATATTTT
TRBJ2-6 | TRBV5-1 | NA | TRBD1 | CASSPRSGTGGSGANVLTF | TGCGCCAGCAGCCCCCGATCCGGGACAGGGGGCTCTGGGGCCAACGTCCTGACTTTC
TRBJ2-3 | TRBV28 | NA | NA | CASSLVTGVGDTQYF | TGTGCCAGCAGTTTGGTGACGGGGGTGGGGGATACGCAGTATTTT
TRBJ1-1 | TRBV7-3 | few | NA | CASSSQGDNTEAFF | TGTGCCAGCAGCTCACAAGGGGATAACACTGAAGCTTTCTTT
TRBJ2-7 | TRBV14 | few | NA | CASSQDSSKQYF | TGTGCCAGCAGCCAAGATTCGAGTAAGCAGTACTTC
TRBJ1-1 | TRBV7-9 | few | TRBD1 | CASSLREVGTGRSNTEAFF | TGTGCCAGCAGCTTAAGGGAGGTAGGGACAGGGAGGTCCAACACTGAAGCTTTCTTT
TRBJ2-5 | TRBV7-7 | once | TRBD2 | CASSTSGTSETQYF | TGTGCTAGCAGCACGTCCGGGACTAGTGAGACCCAGTACTTC
TRBJ2-2 | TRBV28 | NA | TRBD1 | CASSSPPGTGVTGELFF | TGTGCCAGCAGTTCCCCCCCCGGGACAGGGGTCACCGGGGAGCTGTTTTTT
TRBJ2-2 | TRBV6-5 | once | NA | CASTGQNTGELFF | TGTGCCAGCACAGGACAGAACACCGGGGAGCTGTTTTTT
TRBJ2-1 | TRBV6-1 | NA | NA | CASSGQVLYNEQFF | TGTGCCAGCAGTGGTCAGGTCCTCTACAATGAGCAGTTCTTC
TRBJ2-1 | TRBV7-6 | NA | NA | CASSLGDFNEQFF | TGTGCCAGCAGCTTAGGGGACTTCAATGAGCAGTTCTTC
TRBJ2-7 | TRBV27 | NA | TRBD1 | CASSWVGTGKDEQYF | TGTGCCAGCAGTTGGGTGGGGACAGGGAAAGACGAGCAGTACTTC
TRBJ2-3 | TRBV7-9 | NA | TRBD2 | CASSLWTSETQYF | TGTGCCAGCAGCTTGTGGACTAGCGAGACGCAGTATTTT
TRBJ2-1 | TRBV7-2 | once | NA | CASSPEYRGGNEQFF | TGTGCCAGCAGCCCCGAATACAGGGGGGGAAATGAGCAGTTCTTC
TRBJ2-1 | TRBV19 | NA | NA | CASSTGSSYNEQFF | TGTGCCAGTAGCACAGGGAGCTCCTACAATGAGCAGTTCTTC
TRBJ1-5 | TRBV30 | NA | NA | CAWRGQGYSNQPQHF | TGTGCCTGGAGGGGGCAGGGCTATAGCAATCAGCCCCAGCATTTT
TRBJ2-1 | TRBV5-4 | NA | TRBD2 | CASKAGGPSYNEQFF | TGTGCCAGCAAAGCGGGGGGGCCGTCCTACAATGAGCAGTTCTTC
TRBJ1-5 | TRBV27 | NA | NA | CASSLSAGQSNQPQHF | TGTGCCAGCAGTTTATCTGCGGGGCAGAGCAATCAGCCCCAGCATTTT
TRBJ2-7 | TRBV14 | NA | TRBD1 | CASSQAGRGWFGEQYF | TGTGCCAGCAGCCAAGCCGGCAGGGGGTGGTTCGGCGAGCAGTACTTC
TRBJ1-1 | TRBV6-5 | NA | NA | CASRRRQEGNTEAFF | TGTGCCAGCAGGCGTCGCCAGGAAGGGAACACTGAAGCTTTCTTT
TRBJ1-2 | TRBV6-1 | NA | TRBD1 | CASSGDRGSYGYTF | TGTGCCAGCAGTGGGGACAGGGGTTCCTATGGCTACACCTTC
TRBJ2-3 | TRBV15 | NA | TRBD2 | CATSRRSGRAGDTQYF | TGTGCCACCAGCAGACGTAGCGGGAGGGCTGGAGATACGCAGTATTTT
TRBJ2-2 | TRBV2 | NA | TRBD2 | CASSVGLAGGNTGELFF | TGTGCCAGCAGTGTAGGACTAGCGGGGGGGAACACCGGGGAGCTGTTTTTT
TRBJ2-7 | TRBV6-1 | NA | TRBD1 | CASSGRTGSLSYEQYF | TGTGCCAGCAGTGGGCGGACAGGGTCACTTTCCTACGAGCAGTACTTC
TRBJ2-2 | TRBV2 | NA | TRBD1 | CASSERTGYTGELFF | TGTGCCAGCAGTGAAAGGACAGGGTACACCGGGGAGCTGTTTTTT
TRBJ2-2 | TRBV7-3 | NA | NA | CASSQHIAYTGELFF | TGTGCCAGCAGCCAACACATAGCGTACACCGGGGAGCTGTTTTTT
TRBJ2-3 | TRBV19 | few | NA | CACSTALARGDTQYF | TGTGCCTGCTCAACAGCGCTAGCGAGAGGAGATACGCAGTATTTT
TRBJ1-1 | TRBV18 | NA | TRBD1 | CASSLAGQGISEAFF | TGTGCCAGCTCACTGGCGGGACAGGGGATCTCTGAAGCTTTCTTT
TRBJ2-1 | TRBV7-2 | few | NA | CASSPQAGNEQFF | TGTGCCAGCAGCCCCCAGGCGGGAAACGAGCAGTTCTTC
TRBJ2-1 | TRBV5-1 | NA | TRBD2 | CASSLVAGAQNEQFF | TGCGCCAGCAGCTTGGTAGCGGGGGCGCAAAATGAGCAGTTCTTC
TRBJ2-1 | TRBV9 | NA | TRBD1 | CASSVEARGRYNEQFF | TGTGCCAGCAGCGTAGAAGCCAGGGGGCGGTACAATGAGCAGTTCTTC
TRBJ2-3 | TRBV28 | once | TRBD1 | CASSEGGTGMDTQYF | TGTGCCAGCAGCGAGGGGGGGACAGGGATGGATACGCAGTATTTT
TRBJ1-2 | TRBV25-1 | few | TRBD1 | CASSDLGTGATNYGYTF | TGTGCCAGCAGTGATTTGGGGACAGGGGCTACTAACTATGGCTACACCTTC
TRBJ2-7 | TRBV18 | NA | TRBD1 | CASSPGTGRHEQYF | TGTGCCAGCTCACCCGGGACAGGGAGGCACGAGCAGTACTTC
TRBJ2-4 | TRBV7-6 | NA | TRBD1 | CASSPRQGQTQNIQYF | TGTGCCAGCAGCCCCAGACAGGGCCAGACTCAAAACATTCAGTACTTC
TRBJ2-6 | TRBV12-5 | NA | TRBD1 | CASGLGLGGAVSGANVLTF | TGTGCTAGTGGTTTGGGATTAGGGGGCGCAGTCTCTGGGGCCAACGTCCTGACTTTC
TRBJ1-1 | TRBV29-1 | NA | TRBD1 | CSVTGQGALNTEAFF | TGCAGCGTCACCGGACAGGGGGCGTTGAACACTGAAGCTTTCTTT